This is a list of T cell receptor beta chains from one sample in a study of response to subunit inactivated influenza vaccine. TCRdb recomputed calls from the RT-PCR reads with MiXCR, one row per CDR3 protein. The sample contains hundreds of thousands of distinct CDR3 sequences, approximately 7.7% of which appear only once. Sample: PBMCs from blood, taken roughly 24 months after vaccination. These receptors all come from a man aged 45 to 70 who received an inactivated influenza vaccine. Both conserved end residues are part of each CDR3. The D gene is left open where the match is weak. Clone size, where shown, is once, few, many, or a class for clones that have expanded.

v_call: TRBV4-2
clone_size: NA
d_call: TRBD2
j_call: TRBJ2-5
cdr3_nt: TGTGCCAGCAGCCAAGGCAAGGGACTAGCGGGGAAGACCCAGTACTTC
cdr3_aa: CASSQGKGLAGKTQYF

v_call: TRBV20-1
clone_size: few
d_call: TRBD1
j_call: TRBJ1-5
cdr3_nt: TGCAGTGTCCCGGGACAGGGACCTGGCCAGCCCCAGCATTTT
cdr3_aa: CSVPGQGPGQPQHF

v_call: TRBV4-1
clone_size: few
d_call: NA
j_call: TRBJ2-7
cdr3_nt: TGCGCCAGCAGCCAGGAAGGGAAGTTGGGCGAGCAGTACTTC
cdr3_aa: CASSQEGKLGEQYF

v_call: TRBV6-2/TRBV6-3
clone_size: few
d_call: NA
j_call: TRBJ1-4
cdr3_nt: TGTGCCAGCAGTCTACTACAGCAAGGCAGCCTACTGTTTTTT
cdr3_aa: CASSLLQQGSLLFF

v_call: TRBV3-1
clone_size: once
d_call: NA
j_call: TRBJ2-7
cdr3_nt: TGTGCCAGCAGCCAGGGGGACGCCTCCTACGAGCAGTACTTC
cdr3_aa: CASSQGDASYEQYF

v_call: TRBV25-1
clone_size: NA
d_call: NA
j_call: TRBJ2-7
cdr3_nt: TGTGCCAGCAGTGAATACGCAGGGCACTACGAGCAGTACTTC
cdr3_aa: CASSEYAGHYEQYF

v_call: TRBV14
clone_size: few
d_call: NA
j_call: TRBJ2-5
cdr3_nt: TGTGCCAGCAGCCAAGATTGGGCAGGGCAAGAGACCCAGTACTTC
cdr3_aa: CASSQDWAGQETQYF

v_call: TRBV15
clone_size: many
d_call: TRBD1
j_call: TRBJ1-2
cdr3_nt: TGTGCCACCTCTACCCCGGGACAGCCGAACTATGGCTACACCTTC
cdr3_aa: CATSTPGQPNYGYTF

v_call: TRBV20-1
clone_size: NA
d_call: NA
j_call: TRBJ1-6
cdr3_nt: TGCAGTGCCAAGGACAGCTCCTATAATTCACCCCTCCACTTT
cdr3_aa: CSAKDSSYNSPLHF

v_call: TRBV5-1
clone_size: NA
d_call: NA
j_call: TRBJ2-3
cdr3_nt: TGCGCCAGCAGCGCTGAGCAGGTTACGGATACGCAGTATTTT
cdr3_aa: CASSAEQVTDTQYF

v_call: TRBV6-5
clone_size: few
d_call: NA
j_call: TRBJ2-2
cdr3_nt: TGTGCCAGCAGTTGGACCCCGGTACCTCACACCGGGGAGCTGTTTTTT
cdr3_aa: CASSWTPVPHTGELFF

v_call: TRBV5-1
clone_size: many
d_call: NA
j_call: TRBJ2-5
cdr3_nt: TGCGCCAGCACCCCCACCCCACAAGAAGAGACCCAGTACTTC
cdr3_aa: CASTPTPQEETQYF

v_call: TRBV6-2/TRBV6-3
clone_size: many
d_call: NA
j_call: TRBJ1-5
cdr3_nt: TGTGCCAGCAGTTACTCGGGACATAGCAATCAGCCCCAGCATTTT
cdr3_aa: CASSYSGHSNQPQHF

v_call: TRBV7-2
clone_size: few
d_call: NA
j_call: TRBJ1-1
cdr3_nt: TGTGCCAGCAGCCCCCCCCCACGGAGTTTGGGGAACACTGAAGCTTTCTTT
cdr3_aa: CASSPPPRSLGNTEAFF

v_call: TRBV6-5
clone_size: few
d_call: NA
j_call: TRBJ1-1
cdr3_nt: TGTGCCAGCAGTTACGACGGCCACGGGGACACTGAAGCTTTCTTT
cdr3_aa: CASSYDGHGDTEAFF

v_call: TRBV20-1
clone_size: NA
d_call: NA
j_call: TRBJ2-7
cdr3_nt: TGCAGTGCTTTCCATTCTCAAGGGGGGGCCTACGAGCAGTACTTC
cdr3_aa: CSAFHSQGGAYEQYF

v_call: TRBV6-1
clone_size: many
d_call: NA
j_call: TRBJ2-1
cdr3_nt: TGTGCCAGCAGTGGCCCCGGGGCCAATGAGCAGTTCTTC
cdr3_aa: CASSGPGANEQFF

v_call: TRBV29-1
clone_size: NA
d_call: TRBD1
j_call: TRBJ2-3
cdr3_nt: TGCAGCGTTGATGTAAACAGGGGTCGGACAGATACGCAGTATTTT
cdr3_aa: CSVDVNRGRTDTQYF

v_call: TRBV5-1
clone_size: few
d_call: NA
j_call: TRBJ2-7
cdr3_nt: TGCGCCAGCAGCGCCTATCCGGGGACGCTTCTCTACTACGAGCAGTACTTC
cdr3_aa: CASSAYPGTLLYYEQYF

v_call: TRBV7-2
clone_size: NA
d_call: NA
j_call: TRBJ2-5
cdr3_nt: TGTGCCAGCAGCCCCATCGAAGGGTATGGGACCCAGTACTTC
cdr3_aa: CASSPIEGYGTQYF

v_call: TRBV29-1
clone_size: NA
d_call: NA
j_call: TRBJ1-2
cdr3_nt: TGCAGCGTTGAAGGAGGGCCAGGGAACTATGGCTACACCTTC
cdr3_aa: CSVEGGPGNYGYTF

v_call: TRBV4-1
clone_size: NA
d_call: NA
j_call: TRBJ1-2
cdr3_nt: TGCGCCAGCAGCCAAACCCGGGCCCTGGGGAGCTATGGCTACACCTTC
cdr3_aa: CASSQTRALGSYGYTF

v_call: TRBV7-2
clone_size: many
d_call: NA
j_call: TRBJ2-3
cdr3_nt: TGTGCCAGCAGCCAAAGTAGGCTTCGCACAGATACGCAGTATTTT
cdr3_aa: CASSQSRLRTDTQYF

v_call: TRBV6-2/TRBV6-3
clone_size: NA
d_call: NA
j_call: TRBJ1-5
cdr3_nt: TGTGCCAGCAGCCCTGGCGGCAACAATCAGCCCCAGCATTTT
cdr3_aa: CASSPGGNNQPQHF

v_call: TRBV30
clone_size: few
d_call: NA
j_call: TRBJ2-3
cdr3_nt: TGTGCCTGGAGTGTAGGAGGGCTTGCAGATACGCAGTATTTT
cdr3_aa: CAWSVGGLADTQYF

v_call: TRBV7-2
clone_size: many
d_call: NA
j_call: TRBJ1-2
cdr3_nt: TGTGCCAGCAGCGTAGGGGGTCTATCCTATGGCTACACCTTC
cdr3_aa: CASSVGGLSYGYTF

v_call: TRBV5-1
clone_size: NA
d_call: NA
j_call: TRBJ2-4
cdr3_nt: TGCGCCAGCAGCAGCCCAGGGCTGGGAGCCAAAAACATTCAGTACTTC
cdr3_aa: CASSSPGLGAKNIQYF

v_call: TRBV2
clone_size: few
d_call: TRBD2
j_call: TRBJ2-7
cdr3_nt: TGTGCCAGCAGTGAAAGCCTAGCGGGGTCCTCCTACGAGCAGTACTTC
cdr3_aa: CASSESLAGSSYEQYF

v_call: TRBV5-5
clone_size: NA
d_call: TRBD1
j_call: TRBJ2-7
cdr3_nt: TGTGCCAGCAGCTTGGCGCGACAGGGCCATCTCCAGTACTTC
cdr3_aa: CASSLARQGHLQYF

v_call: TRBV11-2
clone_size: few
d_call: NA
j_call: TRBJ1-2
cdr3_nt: TGTGCCAGCGGGAAGGGCAGGGAGCCTGGCTACACCTTC
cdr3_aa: CASGKGREPGYTF

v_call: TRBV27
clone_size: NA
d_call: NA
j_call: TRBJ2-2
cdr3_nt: TGTGCCAGCACCTCCGCCGGGTCTTACACCGGGGAGCTGTTTTTT
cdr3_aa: CASTSAGSYTGELFF

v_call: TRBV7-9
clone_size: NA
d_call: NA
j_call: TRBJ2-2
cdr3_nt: TGTGCCAGCATCGACCCCGGGGAGCTGTTTTTT
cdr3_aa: CASIDPGELFF

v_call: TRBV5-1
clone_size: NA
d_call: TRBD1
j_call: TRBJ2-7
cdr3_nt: TGCGCCAGCAGCCATTCCGACAGGGCATATCTCTACGAGCAGTACTTC
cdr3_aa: CASSHSDRAYLYEQYF

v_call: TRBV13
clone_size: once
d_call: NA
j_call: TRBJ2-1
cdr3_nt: TGTGCCAGCAGCTTTTCGTTAACGGGTGGTAATGAGCAGTTCTTC
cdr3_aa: CASSFSLTGGNEQFF

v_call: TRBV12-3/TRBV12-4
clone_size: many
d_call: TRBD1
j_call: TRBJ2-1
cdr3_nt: TGTGCCAGCAGTGCCCCAGGACAGGACAATGAGCAGTTCTTC
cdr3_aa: CASSAPGQDNEQFF

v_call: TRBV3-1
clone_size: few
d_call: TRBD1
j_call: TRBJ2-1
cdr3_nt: TGTGCCAGCAGCATGGGACAGGGATTCTACAATGAGCAGTTCTTC
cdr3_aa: CASSMGQGFYNEQFF

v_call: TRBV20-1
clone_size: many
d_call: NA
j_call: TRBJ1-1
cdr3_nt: TGCAGTGCTAGAAGCCCCTACGGGGCCGCCACAGCTTTCTTT
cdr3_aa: CSARSPYGAATAFF

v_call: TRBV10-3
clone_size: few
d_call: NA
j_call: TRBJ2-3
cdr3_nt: TGTGCCATCAACCAAGCCGGGACCGGTAGCACAGATACGCAGTATTTT
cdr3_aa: CAINQAGTGSTDTQYF

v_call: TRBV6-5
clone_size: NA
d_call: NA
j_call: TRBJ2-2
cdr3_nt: TGTGCCAGCAGTTATGTGCTTTCCGGGGAGCTGTTTTTT
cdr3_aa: CASSYVLSGELFF

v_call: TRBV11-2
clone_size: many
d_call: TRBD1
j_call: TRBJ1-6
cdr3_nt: TGTGCCAGCAGCTTGGGACAGACCAATAATTCACCCCTCCACTTT
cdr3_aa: CASSLGQTNNSPLHF

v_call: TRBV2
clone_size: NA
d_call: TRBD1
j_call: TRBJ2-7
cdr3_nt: TGTGCCAGCAGAGAGACAGGGGTTGGTGAGCAGTACTTC
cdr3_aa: CASRETGVGEQYF

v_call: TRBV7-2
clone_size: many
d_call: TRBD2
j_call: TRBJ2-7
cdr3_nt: TGTGCCAGCAGCTTTAGCGGGTTTTCTAGCTCCTACGAGCAGTACTTC
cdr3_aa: CASSFSGFSSSYEQYF

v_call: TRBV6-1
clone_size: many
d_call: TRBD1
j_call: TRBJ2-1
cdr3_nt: TGTGCCAGCAGATGGGACAGGGGAACCTACAATGAGCAGTTCTTC
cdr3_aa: CASRWDRGTYNEQFF

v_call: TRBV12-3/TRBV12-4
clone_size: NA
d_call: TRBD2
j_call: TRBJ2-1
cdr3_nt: TGTGCCAGCAGCTTTAAGCGGGAGGGTGAGCAGTTCTTC
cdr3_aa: CASSFKREGEQFF

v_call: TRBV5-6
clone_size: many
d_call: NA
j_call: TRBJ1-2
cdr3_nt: TGTGCCAGCAGCTCGGGACGGGACCCCTATGGCTACACCTTC
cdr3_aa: CASSSGRDPYGYTF

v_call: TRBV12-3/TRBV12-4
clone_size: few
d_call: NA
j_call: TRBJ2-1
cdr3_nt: TGTGCCAGCAGTTTAACCCAAATCAATGAGCAGTTCTTC
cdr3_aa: CASSLTQINEQFF

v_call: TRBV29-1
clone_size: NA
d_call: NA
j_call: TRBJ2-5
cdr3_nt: TGCAGCGTGAAGTACAGGCGACAGACCCAGTACTTC
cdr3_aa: CSVKYRRQTQYF

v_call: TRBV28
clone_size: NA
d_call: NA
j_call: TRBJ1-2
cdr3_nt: TGTGCCAGCAGTTTATCAGACTCCTATGGCTACACCTTC
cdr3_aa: CASSLSDSYGYTF

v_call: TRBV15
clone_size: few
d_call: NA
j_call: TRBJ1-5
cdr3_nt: TGTGCCACCAGCCCCGGGGGGGCAAGTCAGCCCCAGCATTTT
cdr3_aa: CATSPGGASQPQHF

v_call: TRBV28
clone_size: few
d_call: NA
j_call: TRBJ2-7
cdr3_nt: TGTGCCAGCAGTCTCACAGGGTTGTACGAGCAGTACTTC
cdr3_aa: CASSLTGLYEQYF

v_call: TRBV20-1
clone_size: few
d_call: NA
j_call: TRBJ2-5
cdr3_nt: TGCAGTGCTGGAAGAGGACCAAAAGAGACCCAGTACTTC
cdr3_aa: CSAGRGPKETQYF

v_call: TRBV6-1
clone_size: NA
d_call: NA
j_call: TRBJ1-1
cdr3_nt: TGTGCCAGCAGTGAGTTACAGGGTCATGGTGAAGCTTTCTTT
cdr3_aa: CASSELQGHGEAFF

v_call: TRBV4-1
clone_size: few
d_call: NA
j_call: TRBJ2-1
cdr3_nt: TGCGCCAGCAGCCTTTACACAGACAATGAGCAGTTCTTC
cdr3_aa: CASSLYTDNEQFF

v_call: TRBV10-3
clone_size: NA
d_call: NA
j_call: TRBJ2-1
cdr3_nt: TGTGCCATCAGTGATACCAAATCCTCCTACAATGAGCAGTTCTTC
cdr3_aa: CAISDTKSSYNEQFF

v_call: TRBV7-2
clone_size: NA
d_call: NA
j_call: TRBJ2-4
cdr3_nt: TGTGCCAGCAGCTGGGACGGGAACATTCAGTACTTC
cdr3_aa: CASSWDGNIQYF

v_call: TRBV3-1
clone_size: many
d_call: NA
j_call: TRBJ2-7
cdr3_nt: TGTGCCAGCAGCCAGACAGTCTCCTACGAGCAGTACTTC
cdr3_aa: CASSQTVSYEQYF

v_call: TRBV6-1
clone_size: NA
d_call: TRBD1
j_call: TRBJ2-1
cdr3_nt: TGTGCCACCTACCCCTCCGGGACAGGGAGCTACAATGAGCAGTTCTTC
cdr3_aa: CATYPSGTGSYNEQFF

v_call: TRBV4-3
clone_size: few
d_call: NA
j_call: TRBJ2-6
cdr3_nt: TGCGCCAGCAGCCAGAATTCCGCTGGGGTCACGCTCTCTGGGGCCAACGTCCTGACTTTC
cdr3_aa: CASSQNSAGVTLSGANVLTF

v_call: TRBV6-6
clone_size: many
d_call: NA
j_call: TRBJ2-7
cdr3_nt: TGTGCCAGCAGTTACTCGTTTTTGCGACCGTCCTACGAGCAGTACTTC
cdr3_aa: CASSYSFLRPSYEQYF